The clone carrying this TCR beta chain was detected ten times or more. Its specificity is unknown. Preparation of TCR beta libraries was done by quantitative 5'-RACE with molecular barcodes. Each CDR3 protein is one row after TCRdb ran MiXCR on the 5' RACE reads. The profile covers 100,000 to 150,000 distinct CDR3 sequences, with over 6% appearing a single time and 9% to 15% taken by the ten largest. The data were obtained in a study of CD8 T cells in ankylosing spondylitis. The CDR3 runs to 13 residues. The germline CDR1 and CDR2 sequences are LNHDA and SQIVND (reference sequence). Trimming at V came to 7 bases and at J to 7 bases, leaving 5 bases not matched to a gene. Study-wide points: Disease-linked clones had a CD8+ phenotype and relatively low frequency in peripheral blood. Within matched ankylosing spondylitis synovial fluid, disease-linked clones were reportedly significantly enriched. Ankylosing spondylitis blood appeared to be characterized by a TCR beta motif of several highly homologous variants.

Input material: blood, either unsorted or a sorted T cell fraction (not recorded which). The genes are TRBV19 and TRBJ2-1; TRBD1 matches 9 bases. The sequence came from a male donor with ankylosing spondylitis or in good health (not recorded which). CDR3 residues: CASKGQGDNEQFF. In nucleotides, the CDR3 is TGTGCCAGTAAGGGACAGGGTGATAATGAGCAGTTCTTC.